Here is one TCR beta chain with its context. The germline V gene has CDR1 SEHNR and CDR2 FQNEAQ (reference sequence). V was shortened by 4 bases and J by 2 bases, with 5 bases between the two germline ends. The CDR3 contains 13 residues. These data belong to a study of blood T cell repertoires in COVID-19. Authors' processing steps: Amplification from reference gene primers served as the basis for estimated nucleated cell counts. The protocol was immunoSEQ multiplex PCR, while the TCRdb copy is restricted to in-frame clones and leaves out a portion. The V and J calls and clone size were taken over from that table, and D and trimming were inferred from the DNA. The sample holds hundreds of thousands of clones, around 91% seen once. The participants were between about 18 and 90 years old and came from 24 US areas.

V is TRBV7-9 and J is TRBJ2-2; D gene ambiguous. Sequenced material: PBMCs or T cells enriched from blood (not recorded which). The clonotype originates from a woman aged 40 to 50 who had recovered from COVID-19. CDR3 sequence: CASSSVNTGELFF. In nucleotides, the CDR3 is TGTGCCAGCAGCTCTGTTAACACCGGGGAGCTGTTTTTT.